Listed below are T cell receptor beta chains from one sample, sequenced in a study of blood T cell repertoires in COVID-19. Using immunoSEQ multiplex PCR, the repertoire was profiled, and TCRdb retains in-frame clones only, with some absent. The profile shows 150,000 to 200,000 clones, around nine tenths of them singletons. The sample taken for sequencing was peripheral blood. These receptor sequences come from a man aged 40-49 years with acute or convalescent COVID-19. Both conserved end residues are part of each CDR3. A D gene is named only where the DNA matches it firmly. Size tells how often a clone was seen (once, few, many) or the class of an expanded clone, and some rows leave it out.

NA	NA	TRBJ1-2	TRBV27	CASSPRGVTYGYTF	TGTGCCAGCAGCCCGCGGGGGGTCACTTATGGCTACACCTTC
NA	NA	TRBJ2-1	TRBV24-1	CATSVDSSYNEQFF	TGTGCCACCTCTGTTGACAGCTCCTACAATGAGCAGTTCTTC
TRBD2	NA	TRBJ2-1	TRBV11-3	CASSSGTSGRDEQFF	TGTGCCAGCAGCTCCGGGACTAGCGGGAGGGATGAGCAGTTCTTC
TRBD1	NA	TRBJ2-1	TRBV30	CAWSRQGEFNEQFF	TGTGCCTGGAGCCGACAGGGAGAGTTCAATGAGCAGTTCTTC
NA	NA	TRBJ2-3	TRBV4-1	CASSQEEGSDTQYF	TGCGCCAGCAGCCAAGAAGAGGGATCAGATACGCAGTATTTT
NA	NA	TRBJ1-3	TRBV6-5	CASSFGSSGNTIYF	TGTGCCAGCAGTTTTGGGAGCTCTGGAAACACCATATATTTT
TRBD1	NA	TRBJ1-4	TRBV6-4	CAGQPPGQVRNEKLFF	TGTGCCGGACAACCTCCGGGACAGGTGCGAAATGAAAAACTGTTTTTT
NA	NA	TRBJ2-7	TRBV30	CAWSVPRGGSYEQYF	TGTGCCTGGAGTGTCCCCAGGGGCGGCTCCTACGAGCAGTACTTC
NA	few	TRBJ1-2	TRBV4-2	CASSQEARGSGYTF	TGTGCCAGCAGCCAAGAGGCCAGGGGTAGTGGCTACACCTTC
TRBD1	NA	TRBJ1-5	TRBV28	CASSYNLFERQGARQPQHF	TGTGCCAGCAGTTACAACCTTTTTGAGAGACAGGGGGCCCGTCAGCCCCAGCATTTT
NA	NA	TRBJ1-5	TRBV7-2	CASSLSGSQPQHF	TGTGCCAGCAGCTTATCGGGAAGTCAGCCCCAGCATTTT
NA	NA	TRBJ2-3	TRBV13	CASSSSRGGRRIDTQYF	TGTGCCAGCAGCTCGTCGAGGGGGGGGCGAAGGATAGATACGCAGTATTTT
NA	NA	TRBJ1-2	TRBV2	CASSANAGPLGGGYTF	TGTGCCAGCAGCGCCAATGCAGGACCGCTCGGGGGAGGCTACACCTTC
NA	NA	TRBJ1-2	TRBV4-1	CASSRQGDIYGYTF	TGCGCCAGCAGCCGACAAGGGGACATCTATGGCTACACCTTC
NA	NA	TRBJ1-2	TRBV7-8	CASSPGDLYGYTF	TGTGCCAGCAGCCCGGGGGATCTATATGGCTACACCTTC
TRBD1	NA	TRBJ2-7	TRBV18	CASSPAQGPYEQYF	TGTGCCAGCTCACCTGCACAGGGGCCCTACGAGCAGTACTTC
NA	NA	TRBJ2-7	TRBV28	CASSLGTGSYEQYF	TGTGCCAGCAGTTTAGGAACAGGGAGCTACGAGCAGTACTTC
TRBD1	NA	TRBJ1-2	TRBV7-2	CASSLAGQGYGYTF	TGTGCCAGCAGCTTAGCGGGACAGGGTTATGGCTACACCTTC
TRBD2	NA	TRBJ2-7	TRBV24-1	CATSDESGKERGEQYF	TGTGCCACCAGTGATGAAAGCGGGAAAGAGCGCGGGGAGCAGTACTTC
TRBD1	NA	TRBJ2-6	TRBV14	CASSPRTGLGSGANVLTF	TGTGCCAGCAGCCCACGGACAGGGCTAGGCTCTGGGGCCAACGTCCTGACTTTC
TRBD2	NA	TRBJ2-3	TRBV7-2	CASSLDRRGGGSDTQYF	TGTGCCAGCAGCTTAGACCGCCGGGGGGGCGGTTCAGATACGCAGTATTTT
TRBD2	NA	TRBJ2-1	TRBV19	CASRLAGGYNEQFF	TGTGCCAGTAGGCTAGCGGGGGGTTACAATGAGCAGTTCTTC
NA	NA	TRBJ1-1	TRBV30	CAWSGASYTEAFF	TGTGCCTGGAGTGGGGCCAGCTACACTGAAGCTTTCTTT
TRBD1	few	TRBJ1-5	TRBV7-8	CASGRQGNQPQHF	TGTGCCAGCGGAAGACAGGGGAATCAGCCCCAGCATTTT
TRBD1	NA	TRBJ2-3	TRBV14	CASSRRDSDTQYF	TGTGCCAGCAGCCGCCGGGACAGCGATACGCAGTATTTT
NA	NA	TRBJ2-3	TRBV3-1/TRBV3-2	CASSLRTEDTQYF	TGTGCCAGCAGCCTTAGGACAGAGGATACGCAGTATTTT
TRBD1	NA	TRBJ1-5	TRBV4-1	CASSPFGQVRQPQHF	TGCGCCAGCAGCCCCTTCGGACAGGTCCGGCAGCCCCAGCATTTT
TRBD2	NA	TRBJ2-3	TRBV6-1	CASSEFAAGGYTDTQYF	TGTGCCAGCAGTGAATTCGCGGCGGGGGGGTACACAGATACGCAGTATTTT
NA	NA	TRBJ1-3	TRBV3-1/TRBV3-2	CASSYRRQFHSGNTIYF	TGTGCCAGCAGCTACCGGCGACAGTTCCACTCTGGAAACACCATATATTTT
TRBD1	NA	TRBJ2-3	TRBV30	CAWSPRDRPTDTQYF	TGTGCCTGGAGTCCCCGGGACAGACCCACAGATACGCAGTATTTT
TRBD1	NA	TRBJ2-7	TRBV5-1	CASSSVTGGAEEQYF	TGCGCCAGCAGCTCGGTGACAGGGGGCGCGGAAGAGCAGTACTTC
NA	NA	TRBJ1-2	TRBV4-2	CASSQESVRSYGYTF	TGTGCCAGCAGCCAAGAATCCGTCAGATCCTATGGCTACACCTTC
TRBD1	NA	TRBJ1-5	TRBV11-2	CASSLSPGQGQHF	TGTGCCAGCAGCTTGTCTCCGGGACAGGGCCAGCATTTT
TRBD2	NA	TRBJ2-3	TRBV7-9	CASSPLMGLAGTDTQYF	TGTGCCAGCAGCCCTCTAATGGGACTAGCGGGTACAGATACGCAGTATTTT
TRBD1	few	TRBJ1-1	TRBV19	CASSTSTGGNTEAFF	TGTGCCAGTAGTACCTCGACAGGGGGAAACACTGAAGCTTTCTTT
TRBD1	NA	TRBJ2-7	TRBV5-6	CASSPSFGTGGAMRHF	TGTGCCAGCAGCCCTTCTTTTGGGACAGGGGGCGCGATGAGGCACTTC
TRBD1	NA	TRBJ2-7	TRBV18	CASSPSQGSSYEQYF	TGTGCCAGCTCACCGTCACAGGGGAGCTCCTACGAGCAGTACTTC
TRBD1	NA	TRBJ1-5	TRBV30	CAWSVSGGQGGQPQHF	TGTGCCTGGAGTGTCTCAGGCGGACAGGGCGGGCAGCCCCAGCATTTT